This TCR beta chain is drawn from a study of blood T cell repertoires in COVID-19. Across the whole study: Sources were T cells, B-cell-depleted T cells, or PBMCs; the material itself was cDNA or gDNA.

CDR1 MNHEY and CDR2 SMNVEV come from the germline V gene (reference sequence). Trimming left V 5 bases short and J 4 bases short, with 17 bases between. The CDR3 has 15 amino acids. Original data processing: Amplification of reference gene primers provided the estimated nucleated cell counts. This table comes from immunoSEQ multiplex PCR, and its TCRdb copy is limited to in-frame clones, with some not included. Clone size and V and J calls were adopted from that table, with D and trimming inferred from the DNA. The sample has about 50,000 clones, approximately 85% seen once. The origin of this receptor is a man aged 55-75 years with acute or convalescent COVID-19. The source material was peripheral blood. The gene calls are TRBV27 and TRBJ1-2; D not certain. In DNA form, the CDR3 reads TGTGCCAGCAGTCCCCCTGGGAGGAAAATCTATGGCTACACCTTC. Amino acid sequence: CASSPPGRKIYGYTF.